The 25 T cell receptor beta chains presented below share a single source sample, sequenced in a study of beta chain features in type 1 diabetes. The whole isolated RNA underwent reverse transcription, so sequencing captured expressed TCRB transcripts. Clones were sequenced by immunoSEQ multiplex PCR, and TCRdb holds only the in-frame ones, with some missing. Of fewer than 350,000 clones in the sample, roughly 8% were seen once. The sequenced material came from central memory CD4+ T cells from blood. The receptor source for this set is a woman younger than 35 in good health.

The J gene is TRBJ1-5, the V gene TRBV2, with a weak D call TRBD1 (6 bases). This CDR3 has 14 residues. Trimming took off 5 bases at V and 1 base at J, with 9 bases between the two ends. Germline CDR1 reads SNHLY; CDR2 reads FYNNEI. Here the CDR3 reads CASSQDRSNQPQHF. CDR3 DNA sequence: TGTGCCAGCAGTCAAGACAGGAGCAATCAGCCCCAGCATTTT.

This clone was seen a few times. The chain links TRBV11-2 to TRBJ2-7; D call uncertain. Germline CDR1 reads SGHAT; CDR2 reads FQNNGV. V was shortened by 5 bases and J by 3 bases, with 11 bases between the two germline ends. This CDR3 region has 13 residues. CDR3 region: CASSPRAIYEQYF. The CDR3 DNA is TGTGCCAGCAGCCCACGGGCCATCTACGAGCAGTACTTC.

This clone was detected a few times. This chain connects TRBV6-6 to TRBJ2-1, with 11 bases lining up with TRBD2. The CDR3 runs 14 residues. The V and J ends lost 6 bases and 9 bases, in that order; junction bases with no gene match: 7. Germline V lookup: CDR1 MNHNY, CDR2 SVGAGI (reference sequence). The CDR3 reads CASRLAGGWSEQFF. Written as DNA, the CDR3 is TGTGCCAGCAGGCTAGCGGGGGGATGGAGTGAGCAGTTCTTC.

Points on this clone: The same CDR3 is also encoded by other DNA sequences in this sample. CDR3 sequence: CSAGITDTQYF. Here the CDR3 DNA reads TGCAGTGCTGGCATCACAGATACGCAGTATTTT. V usage is TRBV20-1 and J usage is TRBJ2-3; D remains ambiguous. The V end was cut by 5 bases, the J end by 2 bases, with 5 bases between. This CDR3 comprises 11 residues. From germline, CDR1 is DFQATT and CDR2 SNEGSKA (reference sequence).

This clone appeared a few times. This rearrangement joins TRBV11-3 to TRBJ2-1; D is unclear. V lost 1 base to trimming and J lost 5 bases, with 6 bases between them. CDR3 length: 13 residues. The germline CDR1 and CDR2 sequences are SGHNT and YENEEA. This CDR3 is CASSLVANNEQFF. DNA for the CDR3: TGTGCCAGCAGCTTAGTGGCTAACAATGAGCAGTTCTTC.

The V and J genes are TRBV5-1 and TRBJ2-5; D ambiguous. The germline V gene encodes CDR1 SGHRS and CDR2 YFSETQ. The CDR3 runs 12 residues. V was cut by 3 bases and J by 7 bases, with 10 bases left in between. The CDR3 spells CASSSVLWTQYF. The DNA of the CDR3 is TGCGCCAGCAGCTCGGTCCTATGGACCCAGTACTTC.

Comments on this clone: Being one base from a much bigger clone, this may be a read error. The J gene is TRBJ2-3, the V gene TRBV6-1, with D perhaps TRBD1 (5 bases). V was trimmed by 6 bases and J by 0 bases, leaving 7 bases between them. CDR3 length equals 13 residues. Germline V gene lookup returns CDR1 MNHNS and CDR2 SASEGT. CDR3 in amino acids: CASRAGSTDTQYF. CDR3 bases: TGTGCCAGCAGGGCAGGGAGCACAGATACGCAGTATTTT.

This clone came up a few times. This chain joins TRBV4-1 and TRBJ1-1; D is unclear. Trimming removed 3 bases from V and 4 bases from J, with 9 bases in between. CDR3 length: 13 residues. Germline values: CDR1 MGHRA, CDR2 YSYEKL. CDR3 nucleotides: TGCGCCAGCAGCCAGAACAGTTTCACTGAAGCTTTCTTT. It codes for CASSQNSFTEAFF.

The table lists this clone with a few counts. CDR3 residues: CASSLPPFIPLHF. The DNA of the CDR3 is TGTGCCAGCAGCTTACCCCCATTTATACCCCTCCACTTT. The genes are TRBV7-2 and TRBJ1-6; D call uncertain. V was trimmed by 2 bases and J by 12 bases, leaving 11 bases between them. CDR1 SGHTA and CDR2 FQGNSA come from the germline V gene. The CDR3 sequence is 13 residues long.

This clone was detected a few times. The rearrangement links TRBV5-1 to TRBJ1-1, with 9 bases aligning to TRBD1. Germline assignment: CDR1 SGHRS and CDR2 YFSETQ. The CDR3 contains 14 residues. The J segment lost 11 bases and the V segment lost 3 bases, leaving 11 bases of the junction unmatched. The CDR3 DNA is TGCGCCAGCAGCTCTACGAGACAGGGGGGTTCGGCTTTCTTT. As protein: CASSSTRQGGSAFF.

This rearrangement joins TRBV6-5 to TRBJ1-1; D is perhaps TRBD1 (5 bases). V was cut by 6 bases and J by 12 bases, with 11 bases left in between. This CDR3 comprises 10 residues. Germline CDR1 is MNHEY and CDR2 is SVGAGI. In DNA, the CDR3 is TGTGCCAGCAGGTCAGGGCAAACTTTCTTT. Its protein product is CASRSGQTFF.

This clone was seen only a few times. The chain combines TRBV7-2 with TRBJ1-1; D gene ambiguous. CDR1 is SGHTA, CDR2 FQGNSA, per germline. This CDR3 comprises 13 residues. V lost 5 bases and J 7 bases, leaving 14 bases between the germline ends. The CDR3 region has the DNA TGTGCCAGCAGCCCCCAAACTATACTTGAAGCTTTCTTT. Translating gives CASSPQTILEAFF.

V usage is TRBV7-9 and J usage is TRBJ1-2; 7 positions match TRBD1. The CDR3 consists of 16 residues. Germline loops: CDR1 SEHNR, CDR2 FQNEAQ (reference sequence). J gave up 2 bases and V 3 bases, and 9 bases lay outside the gene matches. The CDR3 is CASSFEGARLNYGYTF. Written as DNA, the CDR3 is TGTGCCAGCAGCTTTGAGGGGGCCAGACTCAACTATGGCTACACCTTC.

The chain carries TRBV7-2 and TRBJ1-2, with a tentative D call TRBD1 (6 bases). Germline V gene sequence: CDR1 SGHTA, CDR2 FQGNSA. This CDR3 region has 15 residues. V was clipped by 1 base and J by 3 bases, with 12 bases between them. Written as DNA, the CDR3 is TGTGCCAGCAGCTTAGGTTCTGGGGGCGACTATGGCTACACCTTC. Amino acid sequence: CASSLGSGGDYGYTF.

There are a few counts of this clone. The same CDR3 can be traced to other DNA sequences in this sample. The chain carries TRBV6-1 and TRBJ1-2; D gene uncertain. CDR1 and CDR2 (germline): MNHNS, SASEGT. CDR3 length: 12 amino acids. V dropped 3 bases and J dropped 4 bases, with 6 bases sitting between them. In nucleotides, the CDR3 is TGTGCCAGCAGTGAGCAAGGCTATGGCTACACCTTC. Translation gives CASSEQGYGYTF.

V usage is TRBV6-5 and J usage is TRBJ2-5; D gene unclear. With 10 bases removed from V and 5 bases from J, the gap between germline ends came to 17 bases. This CDR3 has 13 residues. Germline V gives CDR1 MNHEY, CDR2 SVGAGI. CDR3 in amino acids: CAIESSPGETQYF. The CDR3 DNA sequence: TGTGCCATCGAATCCTCCCCCGGTGAGACCCAGTACTTC.

The V and J genes are TRBV6-1 and TRBJ1-6, with TRBD1 as a possible D gene (6 bases). Germline CDR1 and CDR2: MNHNS and SASEGT. Trimming removed 8 bases at V and 5 bases at J, with 10 bases between. The CDR3 loop spans 13 amino acids. CDR3 sequence (DNA): TGTGCCAGCCTACAGGGTAATAATTCACCCCTCCACTTT. It translates to CASLQGNNSPLHF.

The chain couples TRBV5-4 to TRBJ1-4; D is undetermined. The CDR3 sequence is 15 residues long. V was pared by 0 bases and J by 0 bases, with 6 bases between. Per the germline V gene, CDR1 is SGHNT and CDR2 is YYREEE (reference sequence). The DNA for the CDR3 is TGTGCCAGCAGCTTGGGAGCTGCAACTAATGAAAAACTGTTTTTT. Its protein is CASSLGAATNEKLFF.

The rearrangement links TRBV4-2 to TRBJ2-6, with D tentatively TRBD1 (6 bases). Trimming removed 1 base at V and 0 bases at J, with 10 bases between. The CDR3 consists of 17 residues. Germline V lookup: CDR1 LGHNA, CDR2 YNFKEQ. DNA of the CDR3: TGTGCCAGCAGCCAAGGAACAGGGAACTCTGGGGCCAACGTCCTGACTTTC. Its protein is CASSQGTGNSGANVLTF.

This clone was seen a few times. The V gene is TRBV9, the J gene TRBJ2-7; 9 nucleotides line up with TRBD1. The CDR3 length is 15 residues. Germline CDR1 and CDR2: SGDLS and YYNGEE. With 3 bases clipped from V and 5 bases from J, the junction kept 9 bases outside the gene matches. The CDR3, as DNA: TGTGCCAGCAGCGCGCTAGGGACAGGGCGGGACGAGCAGTACTTC. Its protein product is CASSALGTGRDEQYF.

V and J are TRBV19 and TRBJ1-5, with D tentatively TRBD1 (5 bases). Trimming left V 8 bases short and J 2 bases short, with 16 bases between. Germline CDR1 and CDR2: LNHDA and SQIVND (reference sequence). This CDR3 spans 15 amino acids. The CDR3 DNA sequence: TGTGCCAGTTCGGTCAGGGAAGGAGGCAATCAGCCCCAGCATTTT. Translating gives CASSVREGGNQPQHF.

This chain uses TRBV7-2 with TRBJ1-5, with D possibly matching TRBD1 (6 bases). The CDR3 is made up of 16 amino acids. Germline V gives CDR1 SGHTA, CDR2 FQGNSA. V was trimmed by 2 bases and J by 5 bases, leaving 16 bases between them. This chain's CDR3 is CASSLQLGGADQPQHF. DNA of the CDR3: TGTGCCAGCAGCTTACAACTTGGGGGGGCTGATCAGCCCCAGCATTTT.

This clone has just a few counts. V and J are TRBV7-8 and TRBJ2-7; tentatively, D is TRBD2 (6 bases). The CDR3 length is 15 residues. Germline assignment: CDR1 SGHVS and CDR2 FQNEAQ. V lost 2 bases to trimming and J lost 3 bases, with 14 bases between them. In DNA, the CDR3 is TGTGCCAGCAGCTTATACGAGACTAGAGACTACGAGCAGTACTTC. Amino acids: CASSLYETRDYEQYF.

This clone was counted only a few times. This sequence joins TRBV4-1 and TRBJ2-6; 11 positions match TRBD1. Per germline, CDR1 MGHRA and CDR2 YSYEKL. V was pared by 1 base and J by 12 bases, with 5 bases of the junction left unmatched. This CDR3 comprises 15 residues. CDR3 DNA sequence: TGCGCCAGCAGCCAAGTTGGGACAGGGGGAACCGTCCTGACTTTC. It is translated as CASSQVGTGGTVLTF.

A remark on this clone: Mismatch with germline at one junction end may stem from a read error. The chain employs TRBV6-6 and TRBJ1-1, with a weak D call TRBD1 (6 bases). The CDR3 sequence is 14 residues long. Per the germline V gene, CDR1 is MNHNY and CDR2 is SVGAGI (reference sequence). Written as DNA, the CDR3 is TGTGCCATCAGTGAGTCGGGGGGGCCCGCTGAAGCTTTCTTT. Protein: CAISESGGPAEAFF.